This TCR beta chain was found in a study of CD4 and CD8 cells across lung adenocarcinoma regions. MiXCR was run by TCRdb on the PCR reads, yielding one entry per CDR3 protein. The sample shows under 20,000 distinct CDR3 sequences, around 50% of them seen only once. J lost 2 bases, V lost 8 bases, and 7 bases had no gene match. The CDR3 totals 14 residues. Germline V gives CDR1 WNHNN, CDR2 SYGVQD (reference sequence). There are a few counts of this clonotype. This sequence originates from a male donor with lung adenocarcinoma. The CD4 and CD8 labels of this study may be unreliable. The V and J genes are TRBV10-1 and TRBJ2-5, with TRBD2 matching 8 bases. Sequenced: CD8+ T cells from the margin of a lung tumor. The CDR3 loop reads CASAGGGTQETQYF. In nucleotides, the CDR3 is TGCGCCAGCGCTGGCGGGGGGACTCAAGAGACCCAGTACTTC.